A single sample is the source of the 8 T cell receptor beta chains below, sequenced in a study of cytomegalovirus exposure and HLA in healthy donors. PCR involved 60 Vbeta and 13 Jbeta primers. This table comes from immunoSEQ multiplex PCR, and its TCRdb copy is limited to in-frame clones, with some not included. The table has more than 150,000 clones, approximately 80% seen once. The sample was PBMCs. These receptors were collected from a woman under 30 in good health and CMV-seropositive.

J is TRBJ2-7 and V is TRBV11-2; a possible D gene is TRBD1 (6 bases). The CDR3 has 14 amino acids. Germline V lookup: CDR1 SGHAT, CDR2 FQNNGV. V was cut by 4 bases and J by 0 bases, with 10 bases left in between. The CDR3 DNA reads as TGTGCCAGCAGCTCTACAGGGCACTCCTACGAGCAGTACTTC. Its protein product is CASSSTGHSYEQYF.

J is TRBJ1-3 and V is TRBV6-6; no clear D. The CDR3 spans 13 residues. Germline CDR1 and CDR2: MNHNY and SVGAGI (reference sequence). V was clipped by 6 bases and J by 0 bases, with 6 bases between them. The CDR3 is CASRPSSGNTIYF. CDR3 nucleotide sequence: TGTGCCAGCAGACCCAGCTCTGGAAACACCATATATTTT.

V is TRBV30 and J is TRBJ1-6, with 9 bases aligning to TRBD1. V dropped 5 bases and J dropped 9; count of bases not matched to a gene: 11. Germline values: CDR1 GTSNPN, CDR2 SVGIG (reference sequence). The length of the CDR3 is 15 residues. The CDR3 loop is CAWSGQGFFSSPLHF. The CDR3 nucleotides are TGTGCCTGGTCGGGACAGGGTTTTTTCTCTTCACCCCTCCACTTT.

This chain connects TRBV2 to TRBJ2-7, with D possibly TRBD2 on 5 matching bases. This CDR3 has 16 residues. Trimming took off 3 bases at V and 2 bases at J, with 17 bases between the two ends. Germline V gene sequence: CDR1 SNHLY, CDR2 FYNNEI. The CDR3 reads CASSDGVVYSAYEQYF. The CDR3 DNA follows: TGTGCCAGCAGTGACGGAGTAGTCTATAGCGCCTACGAGCAGTACTTC.

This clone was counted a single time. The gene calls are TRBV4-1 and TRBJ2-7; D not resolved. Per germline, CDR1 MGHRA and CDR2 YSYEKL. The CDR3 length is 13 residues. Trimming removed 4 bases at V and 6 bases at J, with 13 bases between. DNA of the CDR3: TGCGCCAGCAGCCCCCCTTCGACGGGCGAGCAGTACTTC. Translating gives CASSPPSTGEQYF.

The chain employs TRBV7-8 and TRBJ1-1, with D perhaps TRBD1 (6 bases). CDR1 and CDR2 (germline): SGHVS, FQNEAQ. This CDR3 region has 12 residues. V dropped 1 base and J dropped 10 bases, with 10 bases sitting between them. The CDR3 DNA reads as TGTGCCAGCAGCTTAGTGCAGGGGCTAGCTTTCTTT. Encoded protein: CASSLVQGLAFF.

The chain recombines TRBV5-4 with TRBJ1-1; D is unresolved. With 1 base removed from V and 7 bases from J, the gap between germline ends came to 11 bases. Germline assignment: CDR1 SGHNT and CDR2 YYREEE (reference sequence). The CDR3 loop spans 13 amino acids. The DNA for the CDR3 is TGTGCCAGCAGCTTGAGAAATCACAGTGAAGCTTTCTTT. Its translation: CASSLRNHSEAFF.

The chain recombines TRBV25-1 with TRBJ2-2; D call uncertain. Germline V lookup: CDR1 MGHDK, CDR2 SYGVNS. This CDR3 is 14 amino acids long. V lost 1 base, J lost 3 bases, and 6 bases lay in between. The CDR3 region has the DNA TGTGCCAGCAGTGAATCCAGGTACACCGGGGAGCTGTTTTTT. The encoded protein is CASSESRYTGELFF.